These 21 T cell receptor beta chains were all obtained from the same sample, sequenced in a study of blood T cell repertoires in COVID-19. Some clones are missing from TCRdb's copy, which holds only in-frame ones; the method was immunoSEQ multiplex PCR. The data show about 88,000 clones, about 83% seen once. The sequenced sample consisted of peripheral blood. The receptors derive from a woman aged 60-75 years with COVID-19, enrolled during active disease.

The rearrangement joins TRBV30 to TRBJ1-2, with D unresolved. V was clipped by 0 bases and J by 1 base, with 6 bases between them. Germline V lookup: CDR1 GTSNPN, CDR2 SVGIG (reference sequence). The CDR3 is 13 residues long. CDR3 in amino acids: CAWSVLFNYGYTF. The CDR3 coding sequence is TGTGCCTGGAGTGTACTATTTAACTATGGCTACACCTTC.

This clone has more than one count but fewer than ten. V is TRBV20-1 and J is TRBJ1-5; D is possibly TRBD1 (5 bases). The germline CDR1 and CDR2 sequences are DFQATT and SNEGSKA (reference sequence). V was clipped by 3 bases and J by 5 bases, with 11 bases between them. The CDR3 is 13 amino acids. DNA of the CDR3: TGCAGTGCTAGTGCAGGGCTGCATCAGCCCCAGCATTTT. Residues: CSASAGLHQPQHF.

The rearrangement links TRBV27 to TRBJ2-7; D is perhaps TRBD2 (5 bases). This CDR3 is 16 amino acids long. CDR1 is MNHEY and CDR2 is SMNVEV in the germline V gene (reference sequence). The germline V and J ends were trimmed by 2 bases and 2 bases, with 16 bases remaining between them. This CDR3 is CASSLRYDPRAYEQYF. CDR3 in DNA: TGTGCCAGCAGTTTAAGGTACGACCCGAGGGCCTACGAGCAGTACTTC.

The chain carries TRBV6-2 or TRBV6-3 and TRBJ2-4, with 11 bases that match TRBD2. The V gene end was trimmed by 5 bases and the J gene end by 6 bases; junction bases not matched to a gene: 12. CDR1 is MNHEY, CDR2 SVGEGT, per germline. This CDR3 has 17 residues. Here the CDR3 DNA reads TGTGCCAGCAGTCGCCCGGTAGCGGGGGGGCCAACAAACATTCAGTACTTC. As protein: CASSRPVAGGPTNIQYF.

A note on this clone: With only one base between it and a far larger clone, this is likely a read error. V usage is TRBV12-3 or TRBV12-4 and J usage is TRBJ2-7; D is possibly TRBD1 (7 bases). The CDR3 covers 13 residues. The ends were cut back, 10 bases at V and 2 bases at J, with 15 bases in the middle. The CDR3 sequence is CAISRGTAYEQYF. The CDR3 nucleotides read TGTGCCATCAGCCGCGGGACAGCCTACGAGCAGTACTTC.

This chain links TRBV20-1 with TRBJ2-3; the match to TRBD1 covers 10 bases. Germline-derived CDR1 and CDR2 are DFQATT and SNEGSKA (reference sequence). V lost 5 bases, J lost 11 bases, and 4 bases stayed unmatched. The CDR3 extends over 11 amino acids. In DNA, the CDR3 is TGCAGTGCTGGGGGGACAGGGGTGCAGTATTTT. Translating gives CSAGGTGVQYF.

The V gene is TRBV6-2 or TRBV6-3, the J gene TRBJ2-2; TRBD1 matches at 9 bases. Germline assignment: CDR1 MNHEY and CDR2 SVGEGT. V trimming: 6 bases; J trimming: 0 bases; junction bases outside the gene matches: 5. The CDR3 totals 16 residues. CDR3 DNA: TGTGCCAGCAGCCCCGGACAGGGGACGAACACCGGGGAGCTGTTTTTT. Translating it yields CASSPGQGTNTGELFF.

This chain connects TRBV3-1 (or the pseudogene TRBV3-2) to TRBJ2-7; 7 bases match TRBD1. V was clipped by 0 bases and J by 4 bases; unmatched bases: 9. The length of the CDR3 is 16 residues. Germline CDR1 is LGHDT and CDR2 is YNNKEL (reference sequence). This chain's CDR3 is CASSQDTGVFSYEQYF. Written as DNA, the CDR3 is TGTGCCAGCAGCCAAGATACAGGGGTGTTTTCTTACGAGCAGTACTTC.

The gene calls are TRBV9 and TRBJ2-1; 7 bases line up with TRBD1. The germline V gene has CDR1 SGDLS and CDR2 YYNGEE. V lost 2 bases and J lost 7; bases outside the gene matches: 6. The CDR3 consists of 14 residues. The CDR3 spells CASSVGTEGNEQFF. The CDR3, as DNA: TGTGCCAGCAGCGTCGGGACAGAAGGGAATGAGCAGTTCTTC.

This chain links TRBV18 with TRBJ1-5, with 9 bases that match TRBD1. The germline V gene encodes CDR1 KGHSH and CDR2 LQKENI. The CDR3 sequence is 14 residues long. The V segment lost 3 bases and the J segment 5 bases; nucleotides outside the gene matches: 2. The CDR3 protein is CASSPRQGDQPQHF. The CDR3 nucleotides read TGTGCCAGCTCACCGAGACAGGGGGATCAGCCCCAGCATTTT.

This chain connects TRBV6-4 to TRBJ1-2; weak D call: TRBD1 (6 bases). Trimming pared 4 bases from V and 8 bases from J, leaving 23 bases between. The CDR3 runs 16 residues. CDR1 is MRHNA and CDR2 is SNTAGT in the germline V gene. CDR3 nucleotide sequence: TGTGCCAGCAGTGCTACGGGCTTCCCTGGGACAAGCGGCTACACCTTC. Its protein product is CASSATGFPGTSGYTF.

This clone was counted once. The chain uses TRBV6-2 or TRBV6-3 and TRBJ1-5; a weak D match, TRBD1 (6 bases). Germline-derived CDR1 and CDR2 are MNHEY and SVGEGT. The CDR3 is made up of 17 amino acids. Trimming removed 2 bases at V and 1 base at J, with 15 bases between. This chain's CDR3 is CASSYAREGVSNQPQHF. The CDR3 region has the DNA TGTGCCAGCAGTTACGCCCGGGAGGGGGTGAGCAATCAGCCCCAGCATTTT.

This clone appeared a few times. The V call is TRBV29-1, the J call TRBJ2-3, with TRBD2 as a possible D gene (6 bases). Germline V gene data show CDR1 as SQVTM and CDR2 as ANQGSEA. Trimming cost V 8 bases and J 2 bases, with 11 bases left between them. The length of the CDR3 is 12 residues. The CDR3 bases are TGCAGCCTCGGCGGGGCCACAGATACGCAGTATTTT. As protein: CSLGGATDTQYF.

This chain links TRBV6-1 with TRBJ2-2, with TRBD2 as a possible D gene (7 bases). The CDR3 length is 15 residues. The germline V gene has CDR1 MNHNS and CDR2 SASEGT. Trimming removed 3 bases at V and 5 bases at J, with 13 bases between. The CDR3 DNA follows: TGTGCCAGCAGTGAGTGGGGGGGCTGGACCGGGGAGCTGTTTTTT. Protein product: CASSEWGGWTGELFF.

A few counts support this clone. The sample carries other DNA sequences with the same CDR3. The V call is TRBV7-9, the J call TRBJ1-5; 8 bases are shared with TRBD1. After removal of 5 bases from V and 6 bases from J, the junction contained 9 bases not matched to a gene. Germline V gene sequence: CDR1 SEHNR, CDR2 FQNEAQ (reference sequence). The CDR3 spans 15 residues. CDR3 sequence: CASSLGQGASQPQHF. CDR3 in DNA: TGTGCCAGCAGCCTGGGCCAGGGGGCTAGTCAGCCCCAGCATTTT.

This chain links TRBV6-2 or TRBV6-3 with TRBJ1-2; 9 positions match TRBD1. V was pared by 4 bases and J by 4 bases, with 10 bases of the junction left unmatched. CDR3 length: 16 residues. Germline V lookup: CDR1 MNHEY, CDR2 SVGEGT. CDR3 bases: TGTGCCAGCAGTTCAGAAAACAGGGGGCACGCCTATGGCTACACCTTC. It yields the protein CASSSENRGHAYGYTF.

The J gene is TRBJ2-7, the V gene TRBV2, with 12 bases lining up with TRBD2. V lost 5 bases and J lost 0; bases outside the gene matches: 2. The CDR3 consists of 15 residues. Germline V gene data show CDR1 as SNHLY and CDR2 as FYNNEI. The CDR3 coding sequence is TGTGCCAGCAGTCTACTAGCGGGGGGCTCCTACGAGCAGTACTTC. As protein: CASSLLAGGSYEQYF.

The gene calls are TRBV7-2 and TRBJ2-5, with D unresolved. The CDR3 is 14 amino acids. Germline V lookup: CDR1 SGHTA, CDR2 FQGNSA. Trimming took 5 bases from V and 5 from J, leaving 15 bases between them. The CDR3 is CASSPRSPWETQYF. The CDR3 DNA follows: TGTGCCAGCAGCCCCAGATCCCCCTGGGAGACCCAGTACTTC.

The chain is built from TRBV5-1 and TRBJ2-1; TRBD1 matches at 8 bases. The CDR3 runs to 16 residues. Trimming removed 4 bases from V and 3 bases from J; junction bases left unmatched: 9. The germline gives CDR1 SGHRS, CDR2 YFSETQ. CDR3 loop: CASSLETGGLYNEQFF. CDR3 nucleotides: TGCGCCAGCAGCCTGGAAACAGGGGGTCTCTACAATGAGCAGTTCTTC.

The V gene is TRBV5-1, the J gene TRBJ1-1, with 8 bases fitting TRBD1. The length of the CDR3 is 16 residues. The germline V gene encodes CDR1 SGHRS and CDR2 YFSETQ. V lost 0 bases to trimming and J lost 0 bases; unmatched junction nucleotides: 4. CDR3 protein: CASSLVQGAMNTEAFF. The CDR3 DNA reads TGCGCCAGCAGCTTGGTCCAGGGGGCTATGAACACTGAAGCTTTCTTT.

The chain is built from TRBV7-2 and TRBJ2-1; 10 positions match TRBD1. The length of the CDR3 is 15 residues. CDR1 and CDR2 from the germline V gene are SGHTA and FQGNSA. The junction had 6 bases not matched to a gene; V was cut back by 5 bases and J by 5 bases. Written as DNA, the CDR3 is TGTGCCAGCAGCACGACCGGGACAGGGGACAATGAGCAGTTCTTC. It encodes CASSTTGTGDNEQFF.